A single sample gave rise to the 27 T cell receptor beta chains below, sequenced in a study of shared clonotypes between healthy human individuals. TCRdb's copy holds only in-frame clones and misses some; the assay was immunoSEQ multiplex PCR. The sample carries roughly 2.4 million clones, approximately 94% recorded once. Sequencing was performed on naive CD4+ T cells sorted from blood. The subset here: CD45RA+ positively selected. The receptor set was obtained from a man younger than 35 in good health.

The chain carries TRBV6-6 and TRBJ2-7; D perhaps matches TRBD1 (6 bases). Germline lookup yields CDR1 MNHNY and CDR2 SVGAGI (reference sequence). Trimming shortened V by 1 base and J by 1 base, and 11 bases separated the two germline ends. CDR3 length: 15 residues. CDR3 coding DNA: TGTGCCAGCAGTTACTACACAGGGAGATCCTACGAGCAGTACTTC. Protein product: CASSYYTGRSYEQYF.

Of note for this clone: At one of its ends the junction is not consistent with the germline gene, which may arise from a read error. The chain recombines TRBV5-8 with TRBJ2-4; no definite D call. CDR3 length: 13 residues. Germline assignment: CDR1 SGHTS and CDR2 YDEGEE. The CDR3 DNA reads as TGCGCCAGCAGCCAAGAATTGGGGAACATTCAGTACTTC. This gives the protein CASSQELGNIQYF.

The V gene is TRBV7-2, the J gene TRBJ2-5; the match to TRBD2 covers 8 bases. Germline CDR1 is SGHTA and CDR2 is FQGNSA. There are 15 residues in the CDR3. Trimming removed 3 bases from V and 3 bases from J; junction bases left unmatched: 6. The CDR3 loop is CASSFSGVKEETQYF. The CDR3 coding sequence is TGTGCCAGCAGCTTTAGCGGGGTCAAAGAAGAGACCCAGTACTTC.

The chain joins TRBV2 to TRBJ2-2; D remains unclear. CDR3 length: 17 residues. Trimming took 6 bases from V and 4 from J, leaving 21 bases between them. Germline CDR1 reads SNHLY; CDR2 reads FYNNEI. CDR3 residues: CASSRRQPTPGTGELFF. CDR3 DNA: TGTGCCAGCAGCAGAAGGCAGCCGACCCCGGGCACCGGGGAGCTGTTTTTT.

The genes are TRBV6-6 and TRBJ1-1; no clear D gene. Per the germline V gene, CDR1 is MNHNY and CDR2 is SVGAGI (reference sequence). This CDR3 is built from 16 residues. The ends were cut back, 3 bases at V and 1 base at J, with 15 bases in the middle. In nucleotides, the CDR3 is TGTGCCAGCAGTTATTCGGTTTTCAGGTCGAACACTGAAGCTTTCTTT. As protein: CASSYSVFRSNTEAFF.

J is TRBJ2-3 and V is TRBV5-8; TRBD1 aligns across 7 bases. Germline V gene data show CDR1 as SGHTS and CDR2 as YDEGEE. Germline trimming cut 4 bases from V and 4 bases from J; bases unmatched to any gene: 3. CDR3 length: 13 amino acids. CDR3 sequence (DNA): TGTGCCAGCAGCCTACAGGGGCCAGATACGCAGTATTTT. Translated, it gives CASSLQGPDTQYF. The variable domain in full, with the rest retrieved from reference TRBV5-8 and TRBJ2-3, is EAGVTQSPTHLIKTRGQQATLRCSPISGHTSVYWYQQALGLGLQFLLWYDEGEERNRGNFPPRFSGRQFPNYSSELNVNALELEDSALYLCASSLQGPDTQYFGPGTRLTVL.

This sequence joins TRBV12-5 and TRBJ2-2, with D maybe TRBD1 (6 bases). This CDR3 spans 15 amino acids. The V end lost 2 bases, the J end lost 4 bases, and 11 bases lay between the germline ends. The germline CDR1 and CDR2 sequences are LGHNT and FRNRAP. CDR3 sequence reads: CASGLFAGATGELFF. The DNA for the CDR3 is TGTGCTAGTGGTTTGTTTGCAGGGGCCACCGGGGAGCTGTTTTTT. Full variable domain (outside the CDR3, taken from reference TRBV12-5 and TRBJ2-2): DARVTQTPRHKVTEMGQEVTMRCQPILGHNTVFWYRQTMMQGLELLAYFRNRAPLDDSGMPKDRFSAEMPDATLATLKIQPSEPRDSAVYFCASGLFAGATGELFFGEGSRLTVL.

The chain carries TRBV14 and TRBJ2-7; D is possibly TRBD1 (6 bases). Between the trimmed V and J ends, which lost 2 bases and 2 bases, there was a span of 16 bases. Germline CDR1 is SGHDN and CDR2 is FVKESK. The CDR3 has 16 amino acids. The CDR3 is CASSQMDRSQPYEQYF. CDR3 nucleotide sequence: TGTGCCAGCAGCCAAATGGACAGATCACAACCCTACGAGCAGTACTTC.

The table lists this clone with a count of one. The chain has TRBV9 and TRBJ2-1; D is uncertain. There are 16 residues in the CDR3. V was shortened by 0 bases and J by 2 bases, with 12 bases between the two germline ends. Germline CDR1 SGDLS, CDR2 YYNGEE. The CDR3 spells CASSVDVGRTYNEQFF. Written as DNA, the CDR3 is TGTGCCAGCAGCGTAGACGTGGGCCGGACCTACAATGAGCAGTTCTTC. Drawing the rest from reference TRBV9 and TRBJ2-1, the complete variable domain is DSGVTQTPKHLITATGQRVTLRCSPRSGDLSVYWYQQSLDQGLQFLIQYYNGEERAKGNILERFSAQQFPDLHSELNLSSLELGDSALYFCASSVDVGRTYNEQFFGPGTRLTVL.

Written as DNA, the CDR3 is TGTGCCAGCAGCTTAACAGACAATCAGCCCCAGCATTTT. This encodes CASSLTDNQPQHF. The chain combines TRBV7-2 with TRBJ1-5; D remains unclear. Germline-derived CDR1 and CDR2 are SGHTA and FQGNSA. Trimming pared 2 bases from V and 3 bases from J, leaving 5 bases between. CDR3 size: 13 residues.

The chain is built from TRBV19 and TRBJ1-1; D ambiguous. This CDR3 comprises 13 residues. Germline CDR1 reads LNHDA; CDR2 reads SQIVND (reference sequence). V shed 7 bases and J shed 1 base, with 10 bases lying between them. The CDR3 spells CASKGRPNTEAFF. DNA for the CDR3: TGTGCCAGTAAAGGACGGCCGAACACTGAAGCTTTCTTT.

Points on this clone: This sample also contains other DNA sequences that code for the same CDR3. V gene TRBV18 combines with J gene TRBJ1-5; 7 bases fit TRBD1. The trim removed 2 bases at V and 5 bases at J, leaving 3 bases unmatched. CDR1 KGHSH and CDR2 LQKENI come from the germline V gene. The CDR3 has 14 residues. CDR3 DNA: TGTGCCAGCTCACCAGGCAGGGGGGATCAGCCCCAGCATTTT. Protein product: CASSPGRGDQPQHF.

The CDR3 nucleotides read TGTGCCAGCTCACCACCGGGACAAATCTCTGGAAACACCATATATTTT. Its protein is CASSPPGQISGNTIYF. The chain combines TRBV18 with TRBJ1-3, with a tentative D call TRBD1 (6 bases). Trimming took 0 bases from V and 0 from J, leaving 9 bases between them. Per the germline V gene, CDR1 is KGHSH and CDR2 is LQKENI. This CDR3 spans 16 amino acids.

The chain is built from TRBV5-1 and TRBJ2-4; D possibly corresponds to TRBD2 (5 bases). Germline V CDR1 and CDR2: SGHRS, YFSETQ. The CDR3 consists of 15 residues. The V end lost 0 bases, the J end lost 8 bases, and 15 bases lay between the germline ends. CDR3 in amino acids: CASSLAGGWSDIQYF. DNA for the CDR3: TGCGCCAGCAGCTTGGCGGGCGGGTGGAGTGACATTCAGTACTTC.

The V and J genes are TRBV28 and TRBJ1-2; 7 nucleotides agree with TRBD1. CDR3 length: 14 amino acids. Germline V gene sequence: CDR1 MDHEN, CDR2 SYDVKM. With 5 bases clipped from V and 6 bases from J, the junction kept 9 bases outside the gene matches. The CDR3 coding sequence is TGTGCCAGCAGTGCGTCGGACAGGTGGAATGGCTACACCTTC. It yields the protein CASSASDRWNGYTF.

The chain combines TRBV28 with TRBJ1-4; D gene unclear. The V gene's germline CDR1 is MDHEN and CDR2 SYDVKM. The CDR3 runs to 14 residues. The V and J ends lost 11 bases and 2 bases respectively, with 15 bases between them. The CDR3 DNA reads as TGTGCCGCTCGAAATAGGCCTACTAATGAAAAACTGTTTTTT. Protein sequence: CAARNRPTNEKLFF.

This clone appeared a single time. The V and J genes are TRBV9 and TRBJ2-1; TRBD1 matches at 7 bases. The CDR3 is made up of 15 amino acids. V shed 0 bases and J 6 bases; nucleotides not matched to a gene: 6. Germline V gene data show CDR1 as SGDLS and CDR2 as YYNGEE. This chain's CDR3 is CASSVEGGEGNEQFF. CDR3 bases: TGTGCCAGCAGCGTAGAAGGGGGCGAGGGCAATGAGCAGTTCTTC.

The chain combines TRBV5-1 with TRBJ2-1, with 9 bases matching TRBD2. The length of the CDR3 is 16 residues. V was clipped by 4 bases and J by 6 bases; unmatched bases: 11. CDR1 is SGHRS, CDR2 YFSETQ, per germline. CDR3 nucleotide sequence: TGCGCCAGCAGCCCAAGAGGGAGCGGGAGGATCAATGAGCAGTTCTTC. It is translated as CASSPRGSGRINEQFF.

V gene TRBV2 combines with J gene TRBJ1-5, with D unclear. In germline, CDR1 is SNHLY, CDR2 FYNNEI. Trimming took off 6 bases at V and 0 bases at J, with 12 bases between the two ends. This CDR3 region has 15 residues. The CDR3 sequence: CASRDQVYSNQPQHF. The CDR3 region has the DNA TGTGCCAGCAGGGATCAAGTTTATAGCAATCAGCCCCAGCATTTT.

The chain has TRBV7-9 and TRBJ1-1; D ambiguous. The CDR3 contains 13 residues. Germline V lookup: CDR1 SEHNR, CDR2 FQNEAQ (reference sequence). V dropped 5 bases and J dropped 0 bases, with 7 bases sitting between them. CDR3 sequence: CASSETVNTEAFF. The CDR3 DNA is TGTGCCAGCAGCGAGACGGTGAACACTGAAGCTTTCTTT.

The V and J genes are TRBV18 and TRBJ2-1; D possibly corresponds to TRBD2 (5 bases). The length of the CDR3 is 17 residues. Trimming stripped 3 bases from V and 0 bases from J, with 15 bases between. CDR1 is KGHSH, CDR2 LQKENI, per germline. As DNA, the CDR3 is TGTGCCAGCTCACCCACTGAAGGAGCGGACTCCTACAATGAGCAGTTCTTC. This encodes CASSPTEGADSYNEQFF.

Turning to this clone: At the DNA level, this CDR3 is encoded by other sequences in the same sample as well. The chain has TRBV27 and TRBJ2-7; 9 bases agree with TRBD1. This CDR3 region has 13 residues. Germline V lookup: CDR1 MNHEY, CDR2 SMNVEV (reference sequence). Trimming took 6 bases from V and 4 from J; bases not matched to a gene: 4. CDR3 sequence reads: CASSPGQGYEQYF. As DNA, the CDR3 is TGTGCCAGCAGCCCGGGACAGGGATACGAGCAGTACTTC.

The chain joins TRBV4-3 to TRBJ2-7; 9 bases agree with TRBD1. There are 15 residues in the CDR3. Trimming cost V 3 bases and J 3 bases; bases outside gene matches: 6. CDR1 and CDR2 (germline): LGHNA, YSLEER. Here the CDR3 DNA reads TGCGCCAGCAGCCAGGCCTGGGGACAGGGCTACGAGCAGTACTTC. Translated, it gives CASSQAWGQGYEQYF.

The V and J genes are TRBV11-2 and TRBJ1-1; 7 bases are a match to TRBD1. CDR1 and CDR2 from the germline V gene are SGHAT and FQNNGV. This CDR3 comprises 14 residues. The ends lost 5 bases at V and 7 bases at J; junction bases unmatched: 10. The CDR3: CASSRPQTGDEAFF. The DNA for the CDR3 is TGTGCCAGCAGCCGTCCTCAAACAGGGGATGAAGCTTTCTTT. Full variable domain (rest looked up from reference TRBV11-2 and TRBJ1-1): EAGVAQSPRYKIIEKRQSVAFWCNPISGHATLYWYQQILGQGPKLLIQFQNNGVVDDSQLPKDRFSAERLKGVDSTLKIQPAKLEDSAVYLCASSRPQTGDEAFFGQGTRLTVV.

CDR3 DNA: TGTGCCAGCAGCTTGGTGTTCGGGTTTGTCGGGGAGCTGTTTTTT. It encodes CASSLVFGFVGELFF. The chain is built from TRBV5-8 and TRBJ2-2; D uncertain. The CDR3 sequence is 15 residues long. The V gene lost 0 bases and the J gene lost 7 bases, with 13 bases spanning the gap. Germline CDR1 SGHTS, CDR2 YDEGEE.

The chain combines TRBV11-3 with TRBJ2-3; 9 bases agree with TRBD1. With 4 bases clipped from V and 3 bases from J, the junction kept 8 bases outside the gene matches. Germline CDR1 is SGHNT and CDR2 is YENEEA. The CDR3 has 16 amino acids. In DNA, the CDR3 is TGTGCCAGCAGCTCAACCGGGACAGGGAAAACAGATACGCAGTATTTT. Protein sequence: CASSSTGTGKTDTQYF.

The chain carries TRBV7-8 and TRBJ1-2, with D unresolved. Trimming took 3 bases from V and 5 from J, leaving 10 bases between them. The germline CDR1 and CDR2 sequences are SGHVS and FQNEAQ. The CDR3 length is 13 residues. The CDR3 protein is CASSFRTDYGYTF. For the CDR3, the DNA is TGTGCCAGCAGCTTTCGGACGGATTATGGCTACACCTTC.